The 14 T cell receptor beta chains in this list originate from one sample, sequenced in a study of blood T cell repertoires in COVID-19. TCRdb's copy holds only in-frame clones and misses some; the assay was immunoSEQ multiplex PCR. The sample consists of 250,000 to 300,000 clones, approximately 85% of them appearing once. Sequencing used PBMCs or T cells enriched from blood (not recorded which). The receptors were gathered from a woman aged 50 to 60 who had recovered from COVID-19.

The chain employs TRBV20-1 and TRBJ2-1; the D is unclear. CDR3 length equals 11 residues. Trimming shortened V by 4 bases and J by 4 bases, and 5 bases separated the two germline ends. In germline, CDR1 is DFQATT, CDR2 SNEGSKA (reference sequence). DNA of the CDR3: TGCAGTGCTACTCAGTACAATGAGCAGTTCTTC. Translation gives CSATQYNEQFF.

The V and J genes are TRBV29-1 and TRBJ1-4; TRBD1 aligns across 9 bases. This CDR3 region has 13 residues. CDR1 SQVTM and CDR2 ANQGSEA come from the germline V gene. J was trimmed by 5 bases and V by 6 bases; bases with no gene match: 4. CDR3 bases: TGCAGCGTCTTGGGACAGGGAAATGAAAAACTGTTTTTT. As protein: CSVLGQGNEKLFF.

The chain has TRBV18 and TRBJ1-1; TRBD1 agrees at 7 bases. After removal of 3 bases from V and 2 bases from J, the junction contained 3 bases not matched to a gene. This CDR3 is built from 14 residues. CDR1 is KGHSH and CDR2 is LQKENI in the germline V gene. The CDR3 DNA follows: TGTGCCAGCTCACCGACAGGGTCCAACACTGAAGCTTTCTTT. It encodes CASSPTGSNTEAFF. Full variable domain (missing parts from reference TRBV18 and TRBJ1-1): NAGVMQNPRHLVRRRGQEARLRCSPMKGHSHVYWYRQLPEEGLKFMVYLQKENIIDESGMPKERFSAEFPKEGPSILRIQQVVRGDSAAYFCASSPTGSNTEAFFGQGTRLTVV.

This CDR3 is CAISAYEGANVLTF. For the CDR3, the DNA is TGTGCCATCAGTGCATATGAGGGGGCCAACGTCCTGACTTTC. The genes are TRBV10-3 and TRBJ2-6; D unclear. Germline V gene lookup returns CDR1 ENHRY and CDR2 SYGVKD. The V end lost 4 bases, the J end lost 4 bases, and 8 bases lay between the germline ends. The CDR3 loop spans 14 amino acids.

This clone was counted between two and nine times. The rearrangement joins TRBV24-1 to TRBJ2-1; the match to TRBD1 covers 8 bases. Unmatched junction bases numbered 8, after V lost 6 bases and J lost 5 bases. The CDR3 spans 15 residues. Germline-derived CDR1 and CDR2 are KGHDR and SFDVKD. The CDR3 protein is CATSLPQGANNEQFF. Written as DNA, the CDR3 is TGTGCCACCAGTCTTCCTCAGGGGGCGAACAATGAGCAGTTCTTC.

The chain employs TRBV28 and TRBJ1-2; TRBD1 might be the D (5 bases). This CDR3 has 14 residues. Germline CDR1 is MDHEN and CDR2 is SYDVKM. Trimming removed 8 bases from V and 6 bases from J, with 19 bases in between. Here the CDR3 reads CASGYSGRGDGYTF. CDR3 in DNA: TGTGCCAGCGGGTATTCCGGGAGAGGGGATGGCTACACCTTC.

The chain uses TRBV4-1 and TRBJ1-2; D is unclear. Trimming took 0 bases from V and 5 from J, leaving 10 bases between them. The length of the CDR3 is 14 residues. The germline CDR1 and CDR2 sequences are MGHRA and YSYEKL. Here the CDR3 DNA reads TGCGCCAGCAGCCAAGATCAGACGGGGTATGGCTACACCTTC. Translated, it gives CASSQDQTGYGYTF.

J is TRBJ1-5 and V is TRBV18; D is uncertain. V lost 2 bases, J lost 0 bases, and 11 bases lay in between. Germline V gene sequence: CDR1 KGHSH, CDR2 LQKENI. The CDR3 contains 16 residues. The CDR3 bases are TGTGCCAGCTCACCAAAATCAGGCAATAGCAATCAGCCCCAGCATTTT. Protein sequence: CASSPKSGNSNQPQHF.

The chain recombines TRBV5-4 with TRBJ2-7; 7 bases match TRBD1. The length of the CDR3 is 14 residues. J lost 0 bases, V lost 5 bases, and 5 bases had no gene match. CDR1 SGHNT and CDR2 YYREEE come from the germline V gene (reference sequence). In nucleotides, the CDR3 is TGTGCCAGCAGACGACAGGGAGACTCCTACGAGCAGTACTTC. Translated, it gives CASRRQGDSYEQYF.

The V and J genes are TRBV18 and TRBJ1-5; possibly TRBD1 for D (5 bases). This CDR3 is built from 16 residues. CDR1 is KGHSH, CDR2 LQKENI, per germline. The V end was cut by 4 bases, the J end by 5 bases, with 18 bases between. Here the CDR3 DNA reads TGTGCCAGCTCACACCGGGGGGGGACGGAAGATCAGCCCCAGCATTTT. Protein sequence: CASSHRGGTEDQPQHF. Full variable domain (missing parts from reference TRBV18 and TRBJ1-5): NAGVMQNPRHLVRRRGQEARLRCSPMKGHSHVYWYRQLPEEGLKFMVYLQKENIIDESGMPKERFSAEFPKEGPSILRIQQVVRGDSAAYFCASSHRGGTEDQPQHFGDGTRLSIL.

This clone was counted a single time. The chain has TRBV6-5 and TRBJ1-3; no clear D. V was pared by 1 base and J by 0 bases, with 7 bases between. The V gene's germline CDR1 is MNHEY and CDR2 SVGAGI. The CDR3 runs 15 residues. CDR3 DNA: TGTGCCAGCAGTTACTTCGCTAGCTCTGGAAACACCATATATTTT. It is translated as CASSYFASSGNTIYF.

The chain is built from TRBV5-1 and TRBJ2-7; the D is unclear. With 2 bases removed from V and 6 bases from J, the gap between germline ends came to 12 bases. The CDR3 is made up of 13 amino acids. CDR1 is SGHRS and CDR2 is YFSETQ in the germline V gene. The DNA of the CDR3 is TGCGCCAGCAGCTTCGAAGCTACCGGCGAGCAGTACTTC. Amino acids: CASSFEATGEQYF.

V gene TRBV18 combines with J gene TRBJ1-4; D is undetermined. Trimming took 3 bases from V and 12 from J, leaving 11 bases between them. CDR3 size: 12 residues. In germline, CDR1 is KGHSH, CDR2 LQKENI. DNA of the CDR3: TGTGCCAGCTCACCCACCCAGCGGGAACTGTTTTTT. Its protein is CASSPTQRELFF. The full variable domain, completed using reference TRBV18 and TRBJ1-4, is NAGVMQNPRHLVRRRGQEARLRCSPMKGHSHVYWYRQLPEEGLKFMVYLQKENIIDESGMPKERFSAEFPKEGPSILRIQQVVRGDSAAYFCASSPTQRELFFGSGTQLSVL.

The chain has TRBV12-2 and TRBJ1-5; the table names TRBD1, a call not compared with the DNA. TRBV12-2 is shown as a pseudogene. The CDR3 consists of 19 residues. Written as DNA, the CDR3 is TGTGCAAGTCGCTTAGCGAGTAAGGCTCAATTGACAGTCAATCAGCCCCAGCATTTT. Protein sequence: CASRLASKAQLTVNQPQHF.